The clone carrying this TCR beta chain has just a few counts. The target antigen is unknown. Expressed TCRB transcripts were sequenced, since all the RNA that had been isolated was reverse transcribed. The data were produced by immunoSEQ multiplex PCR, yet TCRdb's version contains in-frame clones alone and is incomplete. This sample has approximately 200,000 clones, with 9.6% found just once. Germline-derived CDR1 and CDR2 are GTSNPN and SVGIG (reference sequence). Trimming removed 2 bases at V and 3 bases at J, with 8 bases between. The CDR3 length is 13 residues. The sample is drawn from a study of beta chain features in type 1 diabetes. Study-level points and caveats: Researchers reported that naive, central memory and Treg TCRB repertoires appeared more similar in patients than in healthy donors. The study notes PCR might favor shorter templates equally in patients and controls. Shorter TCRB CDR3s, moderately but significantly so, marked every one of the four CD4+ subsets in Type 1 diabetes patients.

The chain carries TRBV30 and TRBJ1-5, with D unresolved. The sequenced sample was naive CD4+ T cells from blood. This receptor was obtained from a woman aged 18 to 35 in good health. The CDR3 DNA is TGTGCCTGGAGTAAGGGAGACAATCAGCCCCAGCATTTT. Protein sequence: CAWSKGDNQPQHF.